Listed below are T cell receptor beta chains from one sample, sequenced in a study of blood T cell repertoires in COVID-19. The method was immunoSEQ multiplex PCR; TCRdb's version includes in-frame clones alone and lacks a portion of them. The repertoire holds about 45,000 clones, with around nine tenths as singletons. Sequenced: peripheral blood. Every receptor here comes from a man in his fifties with COVID-19, enrolled during active disease. The CDR3 runs from the conserved cysteine through the conserved F or W. The order of the fields is CDR3 protein, V gene, J gene.

CASSSSLSYEQYF	TRBV27	TRBJ2-7
CSGQDRVEGLFF	TRBV29-1	TRBJ1-4
CASSRTVDEQFF	TRBV18	TRBJ2-1
CASSPPERPIYEQYF	TRBV4-1	TRBJ2-7
CASSLGDYEQYF	TRBV11-2	TRBJ2-7
CASSLEQGRGTIYF	TRBV5-1	TRBJ1-3
CASSDRQGGPLHF	TRBV28	TRBJ1-6
CAISSGNEQFF	TRBV10-3	TRBJ2-1
CASKGTGIEKLFF	TRBV28	TRBJ1-4
CASSLSPGQGGIQYF	TRBV5-1	TRBJ2-4
CSAGTGFEKLFF	TRBV29-1	TRBJ1-4
CASRPRRTSGSSYAYNEQFF	TRBV2	TRBJ2-1
CASSPLDLPSSYNEQFF	TRBV4-3	TRBJ2-1
CATSDFSGNGYTF	TRBV24-1	TRBJ1-2
CASSSTGDSYNSPLHF	TRBV2	TRBJ1-6
CASSHTSGRGGSYNEQFF	TRBV5-5	TRBJ2-1
CASSEQGGWSGNTIYF	TRBV6-1	TRBJ1-3
CASSLGRSNQPQHF	TRBV27	TRBJ1-5
CASSYRVSNEQYF	TRBV12-3/TRBV12-4	TRBJ2-7
CASTTGQGAGNEQFF	TRBV28	TRBJ2-1
CASREMLSNQPQHF	TRBV2	TRBJ1-5
CASSIVLAPSRDTGELFF	TRBV19	TRBJ2-2
CASSLAGQGAALNYGYTF	TRBV5-1	TRBJ1-2
CAWSGPAGGVGGYTF	TRBV30	TRBJ1-2
CASSPRLEGDTQYF	TRBV18	TRBJ2-3
CASSEYRETIYF	TRBV25-1	TRBJ1-3
CASSFLNRPNIQYF	TRBV28	TRBJ2-4
CASSQDRGRGNTGELFF	TRBV4-2	TRBJ2-2
CASSLAPRVGPLHF	TRBV7-9	TRBJ1-6
CASSFPSLRAAFF	TRBV28	TRBJ1-1
CASSYSLGVTGYTF	TRBV6-2/TRBV6-3	TRBJ1-2
CASRNSGNEAFF	TRBV6-6	TRBJ1-1
CSVEWGDRWSAPTAFF	TRBV29-1	TRBJ1-1
CASSTNGKSGNEKLFF	TRBV21-1	TRBJ1-4
CASTLGTSGPSGQFF	TRBV2	TRBJ2-1
CASSQSGQGSYGYTF	TRBV4-3	TRBJ1-2
CASSRDRNTEAFF	TRBV18	TRBJ1-1
CASSLGVQGSNQPQHF	TRBV7-2	TRBJ1-5
CASNSGFGGELFF	TRBV9	TRBJ2-2
CATSRDKLAGWEQYF	TRBV15	TRBJ2-7
CASSTSRGSGQIYSNQPQHF	TRBV19	TRBJ1-5
CASSFRDRDHTGELFF	TRBV6-5	TRBJ2-2
CASNRDRVGTEAFF	TRBV28	TRBJ1-1
CASLQIRSGGLKNIQYF	TRBV5-5	TRBJ2-4
CASSQDSRDRVPYF	TRBV4-2	TRBJ2-7
CASSITGTGFGEQYF	TRBV19	TRBJ2-7
CATSDGTGTGYEQYF	TRBV24-1	TRBJ2-7
CASSKDRVSSYNEQFF	TRBV25-1	TRBJ2-1
CASSQNPGQTAFF	TRBV4-3	TRBJ1-1
CASSFVQGASEQYF	TRBV7-8	TRBJ2-7
CASSPPGGETQYF	TRBV11-3	TRBJ2-5
CASSLRGEKLFF	TRBV12-3/TRBV12-4	TRBJ1-4
CASTGSSGANVLTF	TRBV19	TRBJ2-6
CASSYGAGVETQYF	TRBV6-5	TRBJ2-5
CASKDTGETYEQYF	TRBV19	TRBJ2-7